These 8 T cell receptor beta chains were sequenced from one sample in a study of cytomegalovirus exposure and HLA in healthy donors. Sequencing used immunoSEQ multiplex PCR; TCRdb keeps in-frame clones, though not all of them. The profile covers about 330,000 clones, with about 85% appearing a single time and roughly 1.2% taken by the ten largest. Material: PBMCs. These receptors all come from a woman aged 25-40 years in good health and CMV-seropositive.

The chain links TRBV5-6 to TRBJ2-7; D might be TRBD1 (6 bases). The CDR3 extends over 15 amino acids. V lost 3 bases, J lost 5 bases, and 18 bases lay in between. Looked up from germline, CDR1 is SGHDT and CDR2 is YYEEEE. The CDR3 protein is CASSSLTGLLNEQYF. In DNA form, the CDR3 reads TGTGCCAGCAGCTCCCTGACAGGTCTTCTCAACGAGCAGTACTTC.

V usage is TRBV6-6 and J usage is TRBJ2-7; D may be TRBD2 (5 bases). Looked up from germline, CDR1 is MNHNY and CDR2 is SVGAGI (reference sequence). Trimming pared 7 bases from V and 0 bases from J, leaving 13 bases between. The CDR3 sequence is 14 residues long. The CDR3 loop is CASISTGYSYEQYF. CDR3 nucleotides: TGTGCCAGCATCTCAACGGGGTACTCCTACGAGCAGTACTTC.

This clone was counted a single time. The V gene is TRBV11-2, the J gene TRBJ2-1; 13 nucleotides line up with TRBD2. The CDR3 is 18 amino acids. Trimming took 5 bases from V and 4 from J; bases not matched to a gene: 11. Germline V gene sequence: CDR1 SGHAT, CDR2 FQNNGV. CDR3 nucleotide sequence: TGTGCCAGCAGCCCACATAAGGGACTAGCGGGGACATACAATGAGCAGTTCTTC. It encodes CASSPHKGLAGTYNEQFF.

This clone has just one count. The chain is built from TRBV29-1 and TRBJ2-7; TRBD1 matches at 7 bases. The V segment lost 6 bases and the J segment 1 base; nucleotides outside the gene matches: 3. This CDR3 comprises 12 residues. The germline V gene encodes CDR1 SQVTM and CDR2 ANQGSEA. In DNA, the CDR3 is TGCAGCGTCTCACAGGGGTCCTACGAGCAGTACTTC. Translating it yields CSVSQGSYEQYF.

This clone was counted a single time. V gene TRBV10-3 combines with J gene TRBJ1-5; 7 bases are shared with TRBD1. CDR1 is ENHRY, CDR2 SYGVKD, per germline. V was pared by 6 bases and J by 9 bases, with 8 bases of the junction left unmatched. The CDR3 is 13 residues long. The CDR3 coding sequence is TGTGCCATCAGCCGGGACAGTTCTGGGCCCCAGCATTTT. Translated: CAISRDSSGPQHF.

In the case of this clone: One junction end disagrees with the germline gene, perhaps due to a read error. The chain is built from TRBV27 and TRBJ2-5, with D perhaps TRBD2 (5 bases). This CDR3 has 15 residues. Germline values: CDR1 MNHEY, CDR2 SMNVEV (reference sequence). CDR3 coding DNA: TGTGCCAGCATTCATCTAGTCGTTGGGAGAGAGGCCCAGTACTTC. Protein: CASIHLVVGREAQYF.

The CDR3 is CASSLVDRYNEQFF. The DNA for the CDR3 is TGCGCCAGCAGCTTGGTGGACAGATACAATGAGCAGTTCTTC. This chain connects TRBV5-1 to TRBJ2-1; a weak D match, TRBD1 (6 bases). V was shortened by 0 bases and J by 4 bases, with 8 bases between the two germline ends. The CDR3 is made up of 14 amino acids. Germline CDR1 SGHRS, CDR2 YFSETQ. Full variable domain (rest looked up from reference TRBV5-1 and TRBJ2-1): KAGVTQTPRYLIKTRGQQVTLSCSPISGHRSVSWYQQTPGQGLQFLFEYFSETQRNKGNFPGRFSGRQFSNSRSEMNVSTLELGDSALYLCASSLVDRYNEQFFGPGTRLTVL.

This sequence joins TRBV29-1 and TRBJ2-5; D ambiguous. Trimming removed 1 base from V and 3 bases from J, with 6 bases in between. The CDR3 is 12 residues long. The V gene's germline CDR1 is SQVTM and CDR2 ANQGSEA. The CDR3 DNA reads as TGCAGCGTTGAAGGCGGCGAAGAGACCCAGTACTTC. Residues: CSVEGGEETQYF.